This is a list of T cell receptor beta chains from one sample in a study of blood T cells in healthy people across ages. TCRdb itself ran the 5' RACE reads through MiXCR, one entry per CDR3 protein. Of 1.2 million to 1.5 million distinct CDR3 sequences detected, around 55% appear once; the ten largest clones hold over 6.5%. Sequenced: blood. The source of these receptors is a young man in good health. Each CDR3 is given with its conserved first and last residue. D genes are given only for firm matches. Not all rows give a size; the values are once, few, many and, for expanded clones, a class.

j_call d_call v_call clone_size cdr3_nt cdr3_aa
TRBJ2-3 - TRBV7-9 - TGTGCCAGCAGCCCCACGACAGGGAGGAGAGATACGCAGTATTTT CASSPTTGRRDTQYF
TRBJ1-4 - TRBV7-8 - TGTGCCAGCAGCTTAGCGTCAGGGGATGAAAAACTGTTTTTT CASSLASGDEKLFF
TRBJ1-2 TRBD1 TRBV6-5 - TGTGCCAGCAGCTCTTCGGGACAGGGGACCTATGGCTACACCTTC CASSSSGQGTYGYTF
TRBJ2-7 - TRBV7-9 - TGTGCCAGCAGCCCCTTCAGAGTGACGGAGGTGGGAGGAGACGAGCAGTACTTC CASSPFRVTEVGGDEQYF
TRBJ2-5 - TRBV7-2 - TGTGCCAGCAGCACCCAGGCTATTCAAGAGACCCAGTACTTC CASSTQAIQETQYF
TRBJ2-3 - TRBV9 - TGTGCCAGCAGCGCGCCATCTTCCGAGCCCACAGATACGCAGTATTTT CASSAPSSEPTDTQYF
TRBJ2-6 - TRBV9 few TGTGCCAGCAGCCAAGACAGGTCCGGGGCCAACGTCCTGACTTTC CASSQDRSGANVLTF
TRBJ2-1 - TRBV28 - TGTGCCAGCAGCCCCCTAGCGCGGGGGCGAAACGAGCAGTTCTTC CASSPLARGRNEQFF
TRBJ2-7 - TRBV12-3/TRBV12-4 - TGTGCCAGCAGTCGAGGGGCAACCTACGAGCAGTACTTC CASSRGATYEQYF
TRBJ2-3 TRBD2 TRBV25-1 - TGTGCCAGCAGTCCCCGGACTAGTGCGACAGATACGCAGTATTTT CASSPRTSATDTQYF
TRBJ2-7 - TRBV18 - TGTGCCAGCTCACCACCCCTAGACCACGAGCAGTACTTC CASSPPLDHEQYF
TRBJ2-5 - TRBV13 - TGTGCCAGCAGCCAGGCCCTGGCAGGACAGACCCAGTACTTC CASSQALAGQTQYF
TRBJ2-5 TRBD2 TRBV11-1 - TGTGCCAGCAGCCCCGCTCGAGCCGGGACTAGTGGCTCAGAGACCCAGTACTTC CASSPARAGTSGSETQYF
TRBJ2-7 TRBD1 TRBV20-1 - TGCAGTGCTAGGGGGGACAGGGGGGCTCTCTACGAGCAGTACTTC CSARGDRGALYEQYF
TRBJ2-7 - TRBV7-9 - TGTGCCAGCAACCAACAAGGTGAAGAGCAGTACTTC CASNQQGEEQYF
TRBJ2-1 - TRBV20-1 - TGCAGTGCTAGAGATCTCAGGGCGCCTACCAATGAGCAGTTCTTC CSARDLRAPTNEQFF
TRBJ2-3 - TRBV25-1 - TGTGCCAGCAGTGAATGGGGCGGGGTGGGAACGCAGTATTTT CASSEWGGVGTQYF
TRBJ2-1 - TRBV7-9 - TGTGCCAGCAGCCCAATAAACAGGGACAATGAGCAGTTCTTC CASSPINRDNEQFF
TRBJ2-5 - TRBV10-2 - TGCGCCAGCAGTGATTTGCAGGAAGAGACCCAGTACTTC CASSDLQEETQYF
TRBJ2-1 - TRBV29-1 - TGCAGCGTTGAAGAAGGAGTCTACAATGAGCAGTTCTTC CSVEEGVYNEQFF
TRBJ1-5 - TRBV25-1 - TGTGCCAGTGAGGGCCCAGGGCGAGATCAGCCCCAGCATTTT CASEGPGRDQPQHF
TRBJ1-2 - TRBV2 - TGTGCCAGCATGCAGGGAAATAACTATGGCTACACCTTC CASMQGNNYGYTF
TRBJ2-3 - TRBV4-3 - TGCGCCAGCAGCCAAGTAGTCGCCTCCACAGATACGCAGTATTTT CASSQVVASTDTQYF
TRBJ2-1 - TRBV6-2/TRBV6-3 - TGTGCCAGCAGTTCGACCAATCCGGGCTACAATGAGCAGTTCTTC CASSSTNPGYNEQFF
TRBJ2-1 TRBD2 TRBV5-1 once TGCGCCAGCAGCTTGCCCCCGTCAGGCGGGAGCTCCTACAATGAGCAGTTCTTC CASSLPPSGGSSYNEQFF
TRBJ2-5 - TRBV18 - TGTGCCAGCTCAAACGACAGGATTTCCCAAGAGACCCAGTACTTC CASSNDRISQETQYF
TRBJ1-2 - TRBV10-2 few TGCGCCACCGGTCCGACAGTCAACTATGGCTACACCTTC CATGPTVNYGYTF
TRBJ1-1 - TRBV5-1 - TGCGCCAGCAGCTCCGGGGGCCCTGAAGCTTTCTTT CASSSGGPEAFF
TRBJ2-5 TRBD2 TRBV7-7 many TGTGCCAGCAGCTCCCCTATTCAGCGGGAGACCGATGAGCAGTACTTC CASSSPIQRETDEQYF
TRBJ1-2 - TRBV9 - TGTGCCCGCAGCGTACTAGCTGGGGGCTACACCTTC CARSVLAGGYTF
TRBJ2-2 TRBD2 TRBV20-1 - TGCAGTGCTAGAGACCGGGTAGCGGGAGCCTCTATAGTCGGGGAGCTGTTTTTT CSARDRVAGASIVGELFF
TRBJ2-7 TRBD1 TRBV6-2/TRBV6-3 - TGTGCCAGCAGTTCCGGGGACAGGGCTATCAACGAGCAGTACTTC CASSSGDRAINEQYF
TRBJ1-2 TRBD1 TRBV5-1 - TGCGCCAGCAGCTGGGAGACAGGGGCCTATGGCTACACCTTC CASSWETGAYGYTF
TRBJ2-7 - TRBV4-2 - TGTGCCAGCAGCCAAGGGCGGGATCCCGCCCTCGAGCAGTACTTC CASSQGRDPALEQYF
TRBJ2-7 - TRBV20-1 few TGCAGTGCTAGAGATTGGGCAGCTTACGAGCAGTACTTC CSARDWAAYEQYF
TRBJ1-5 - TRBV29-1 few TGCAGCGCCATACAGAACAATCAGCCCCAGCATTTT CSAIQNNQPQHF
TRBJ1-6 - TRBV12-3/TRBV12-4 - TGTGCCAGCAGTACAACGGAGGGGTCATATAATTTACCCCTCCACTTT CASSTTEGSYNLPLHF
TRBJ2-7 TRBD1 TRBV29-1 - TGCAGCGCTGGGACAGGGGTGACCTACGAGCAGTACTTC CSAGTGVTYEQYF
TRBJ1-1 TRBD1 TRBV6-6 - TGTGCCAGCAGTCGACAGGGAGGGGACACTGAAGCTTTCTTT CASSRQGGDTEAFF
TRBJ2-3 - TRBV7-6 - TGTGCCAGCAGCTTGGACAGTCGTAGCACAGATACGCAGTATTTT CASSLDSRSTDTQYF
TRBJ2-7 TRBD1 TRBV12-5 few TGTGCTAGTGGTCAGGACAGGGCCCACGAGCAGTACTTC CASGQDRAHEQYF
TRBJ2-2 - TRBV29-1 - TGCAGCGCCCGACAGGGAGGAAAGACCGGGGAGCTGTTTTTT CSARQGGKTGELFF
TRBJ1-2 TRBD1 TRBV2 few TGTGCCAGCACAGGACAGGATGGCTACACCTTC CASTGQDGYTF
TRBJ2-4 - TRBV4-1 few TGCGCCAGCAGCCATGGAGGGACACCCAAGTACTTC CASSHGGTPKYF
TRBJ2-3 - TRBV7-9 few TGTGCCAGCAGCCCCCCCGGGCGGCTAGAGTATTTT CASSPPGRLEYF
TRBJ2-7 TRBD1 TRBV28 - TGTGCCAGCAGCCGACCCGGGACAGGGGGCCGAGAGCAGTACTTC CASSRPGTGGREQYF